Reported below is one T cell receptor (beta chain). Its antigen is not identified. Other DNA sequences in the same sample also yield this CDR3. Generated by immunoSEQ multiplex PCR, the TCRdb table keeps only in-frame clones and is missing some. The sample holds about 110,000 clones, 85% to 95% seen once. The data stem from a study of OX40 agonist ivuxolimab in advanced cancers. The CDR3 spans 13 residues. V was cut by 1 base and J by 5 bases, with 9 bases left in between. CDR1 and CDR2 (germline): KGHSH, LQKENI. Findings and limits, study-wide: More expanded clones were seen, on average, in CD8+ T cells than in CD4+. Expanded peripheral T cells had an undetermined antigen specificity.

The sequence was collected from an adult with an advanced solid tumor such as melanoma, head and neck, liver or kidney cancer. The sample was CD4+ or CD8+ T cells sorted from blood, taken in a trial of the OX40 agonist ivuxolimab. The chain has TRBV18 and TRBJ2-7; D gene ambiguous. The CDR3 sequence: CASSPRGIDEQYF. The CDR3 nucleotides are TGTGCCAGCTCACCACGAGGTATCGACGAGCAGTACTTC.